This TCR beta chain is drawn from a study of cytomegalovirus exposure and HLA in healthy donors. Turning to the study itself: Earlier, roughly 180 million T cells were analyzed, and some 120 million unique TCR beta sequences were found among them.

The PCR ran on 60 Vbeta and 13 Jbeta primers. Sequenced by immunoSEQ multiplex PCR; TCRdb stores in-frame clones only, minus some. The sample consists of about 160,000 clones, around 72% of them appearing once. This CDR3 spans 15 amino acids. V shed 2 bases, J shed 9 bases, and the junction held 10 bases outside the gene matches. CDR1 is SGDLS, CDR2 YYNGEE, per germline. This TCR was sampled from a man aged 35-49 years in good health and CMV-seropositive. Sequenced material: PBMCs. V gene TRBV9 combines with J gene TRBJ2-1, with 8 bases matching TRBD1. CDR3 sequence: CASSVGTQGAAEQFF. CDR3 nucleotide sequence: TGTGCCAGCAGCGTCGGAACCCAGGGGGCAGCTGAGCAGTTCTTC.